The clone carrying this T cell receptor (beta chain) came up a few times. The sample originates from a study of T-cell reconstitution after alpha-beta-depleted transplantation in children. Library preparation (for TCRbeta) was performed with unique molecular identifiers. Each CDR3 protein gets one entry after TCRdb re-called the PCR reads with MiXCR. The sample lists around 600,000 distinct CDR3 sequences; roughly 10% were seen once. The receptor comes from a human donor who donated a stem cell graft to a child with acute myeloid leukemia. The source was PBMCs from the stem cell graft donor, collected from the stem cell graft.

The CDR3 coding sequence is TGTGCCAGCAGCCCCCTAGCGGGTGATCCTGAGACCCAGTACTTC. This translates into CASSPLAGDPETQYF. V and J are TRBV7-6 and TRBJ2-5, with 8 positions matching TRBD2. This CDR3 is 15 amino acids long. V lost 5 bases to trimming and J lost 5 bases; unmatched junction nucleotides: 10. Per germline, CDR1 SGHVS and CDR2 FNYEAQ.